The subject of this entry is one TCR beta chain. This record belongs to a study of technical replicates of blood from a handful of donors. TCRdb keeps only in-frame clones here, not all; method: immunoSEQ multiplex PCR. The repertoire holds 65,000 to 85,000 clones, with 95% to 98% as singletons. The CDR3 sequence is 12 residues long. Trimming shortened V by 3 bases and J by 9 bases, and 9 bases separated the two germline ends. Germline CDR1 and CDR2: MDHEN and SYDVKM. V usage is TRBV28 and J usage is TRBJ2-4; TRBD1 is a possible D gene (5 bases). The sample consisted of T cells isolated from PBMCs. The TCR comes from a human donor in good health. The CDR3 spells CASSLGLGIQYF. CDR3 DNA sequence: TGTGCCAGCAGTTTGGGGCTGGGCATTCAGTACTTC.